Presented here are 6 T cell receptor beta chains from one specimen sequenced in a study of cytomegalovirus exposure and HLA in healthy donors. The PCR ran on 60 Vbeta and 13 Jbeta primers. This table comes from immunoSEQ multiplex PCR, and its TCRdb copy is limited to in-frame clones, with some not included. The sample consists of about 160,000 clones, about three quarters of them appearing once. Sequenced input: PBMCs. These receptors all come from a woman aged 45 to 65 in good health and CMV-seropositive.

A remark on this clone: The same CDR3 is also encoded by other DNA sequences in this sample. Written as DNA, the CDR3 is TGTGCCAGCAGCTCTACTAGCTACGAGCAGTACTTC. Protein sequence: CASSSTSYEQYF. The chain couples TRBV7-9 to TRBJ2-7; D may be TRBD2 (5 bases). The CDR3 is made up of 12 amino acids. CDR1 and CDR2 (germline): SEHNR, FQNEAQ (reference sequence). V was shortened by 4 bases and J by 3 bases, with 7 bases between the two germline ends.

This rearrangement joins TRBV29-1 to TRBJ2-3, with 13 positions matching TRBD2. Losses at the gene ends were 7 bases for V and 6 bases for J; bases not matched to a gene: 1. The germline CDR1 and CDR2 sequences are SQVTM and ANQGSEA. This CDR3 has 12 amino acids. The CDR3 sequence: CSATSGGDTQYF. The CDR3 DNA is TGCAGCGCGACTAGCGGGGGGGATACGCAGTATTTT.

The chain has TRBV25-1 and TRBJ1-4; D possibly corresponds to TRBD1 (5 bases). Per the germline V gene, CDR1 is MGHDK and CDR2 is SYGVNS. Trimming cost V 4 bases and J 8 bases, with 20 bases left between them. The CDR3 sequence is 16 residues long. In DNA form, the CDR3 reads TGTGCCAGCAGTGGCCTCCGGGGGAGGTACAGGGAAAAACTGTTTTTT. Translated: CASSGLRGRYREKLFF.

This chain links TRBV4-1 with TRBJ2-3; D is unclear. CDR1 MGHRA and CDR2 YSYEKL come from the germline V gene. This CDR3 has 13 residues. V lost 4 bases, J lost 2 bases, and 7 bases lay in between. CDR3 region: CASSRQYTDTQYF. DNA of the CDR3: TGCGCCAGCAGCCGTCAGTACACAGATACGCAGTATTTT.

The J gene is TRBJ1-4, the V gene TRBV11-2; 8 nucleotides match TRBD1. The J segment lost 13 bases and the V segment lost 5 bases, leaving 18 bases of the junction unmatched. This CDR3 region has 16 residues. Germline assignment: CDR1 SGHAT and CDR2 FQNNGV. For the CDR3, the DNA is TGTGCCAGCAGCCTTCGCCGGGACAGGTTTTGGGTAGGACTGTTTTTT. It is translated as CASSLRRDRFWVGLFF.

Only a few counts were recorded for this clone. CDR3 region: CAIKTPGTDTQYF. The CDR3 nucleotides read TGTGCCATCAAGACCCCAGGGACAGATACGCAGTATTTT. The rearrangement uses TRBV10-3 and TRBJ2-3; D might be TRBD1 (5 bases). CDR1 is ENHRY and CDR2 is SYGVKD in the germline V gene. The CDR3 is 13 residues long. The V and J ends lost 7 bases and 3 bases respectively, with 11 bases between them.